The T cell receptor beta chain described here comes from a study of cytomegalovirus exposure and HLA in healthy donors. Between the trimmed V and J ends, which lost 1 base and 0 bases, there was a span of 13 bases. There are 16 residues in the CDR3. Germline V gene lookup returns CDR1 SQVTM and CDR2 ANQGSEA. Generated by immunoSEQ multiplex PCR, the TCRdb table keeps only in-frame clones and is missing some. The sample has 250,000 to 400,000 clones, around 90% seen once. The study drew the donors from its approximately 110-subject validation cohort, separate from the approximately 700-subject first cohort. Study results and caveats: In the roughly 130 validation repertoires, a later analysis found that first-cohort TCR clusters tended to co-occur.

With respect to this clone: Its specificity is not known.

The sample taken for sequencing was PBMCs. J is TRBJ2-1 and V is TRBV29-1; unclear D gene. The receptor was derived from a man aged 25 to 45 in good health and CMV-seronegative. The CDR3 DNA is TGCAGCGTTGAAGGCGGCTTCGGATACTCCTACAATGAGCAGTTCTTC. Amino acids: CSVEGGFGYSYNEQFF.